The source of this TCR beta chain is a study of shared clonotypes between healthy human individuals. The CDR3 spans 13 residues. V dropped 2 bases and J dropped 7 bases, with 11 bases sitting between them. Germline assignment: CDR1 ENHRY and CDR2 SYGVKD. Repertoires were generated with immunoSEQ multiplex PCR, while TCRdb's copy carries only in-frame clones and drops some. The table includes roughly 490,000 clones, about 79% detected once. This clone appeared many times. Sequences were obtained from PBMCs. This receptor was identified in a woman aged 40 to 49 in good health. Some clones in this sample may be carry-over from other donors' samples. This rearrangement joins TRBV10-3 to TRBJ1-2; D uncertain. CDR3 nucleotides: TGTGCCATCAGTGAGGAGGGTTCAGCTGGCTACACCTTC. Its translation: CAISEEGSAGYTF.